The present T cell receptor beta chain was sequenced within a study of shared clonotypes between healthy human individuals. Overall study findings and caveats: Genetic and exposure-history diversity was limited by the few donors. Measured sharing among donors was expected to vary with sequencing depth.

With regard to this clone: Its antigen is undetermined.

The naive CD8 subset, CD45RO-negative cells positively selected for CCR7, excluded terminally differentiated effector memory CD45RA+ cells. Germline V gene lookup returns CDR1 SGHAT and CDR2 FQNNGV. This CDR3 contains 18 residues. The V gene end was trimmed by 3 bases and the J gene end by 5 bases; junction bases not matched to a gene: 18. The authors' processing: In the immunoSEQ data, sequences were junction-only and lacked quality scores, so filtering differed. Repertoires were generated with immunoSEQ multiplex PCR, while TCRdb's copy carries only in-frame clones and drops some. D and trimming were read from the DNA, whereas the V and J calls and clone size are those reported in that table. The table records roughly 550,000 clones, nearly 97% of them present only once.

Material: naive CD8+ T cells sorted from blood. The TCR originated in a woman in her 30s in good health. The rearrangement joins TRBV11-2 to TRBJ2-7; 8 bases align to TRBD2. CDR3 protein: CASSFHGPASGSNHEQYF. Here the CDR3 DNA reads TGTGCCAGCAGCTTCCATGGGCCCGCAAGCGGGAGTAACCACGAGCAGTACTTC.